The 30 T cell receptor beta chains listed next were all sequenced from one sample in a study of early T cells in non-severe SARS-CoV-2 infection. TCRdb independently ran MiXCR on the 5' RACE reads; one entry per CDR3 protein. There are 45,000 to 60,000 distinct CDR3 sequences in the sample; 7.5% to 9% occur only once, and around 3.6% lies in the top ten. The source material was whole blood, sampled at baseline. Receptors were obtained from an adult who was a healthcare worker with PCR-confirmed SARS-CoV-2 infection or an uninfected control (not recorded which).

The chain employs TRBV11-2 and TRBJ2-6; 12 bases are shared with TRBD2. The V segment lost 3 bases and the J segment 2 bases; nucleotides outside the gene matches: 5. Germline CDR1 and CDR2: SGHAT and FQNNGV. The CDR3 consists of 18 residues. The chain's CDR3 is CASSFLTSGRAGANVLTF. The CDR3 DNA is TGTGCCAGCAGCTTCCTGACTAGCGGGAGAGCTGGGGCCAACGTCCTGACTTTC. The full variable domain, rest sourced from reference TRBV11-2 and TRBJ2-6, is EAGVAQSPRYKIIEKRQSVAFWCNPISGHATLYWYQQILGQGPKLLIQFQNNGVVDDSQLPKDRFSAERLKGVDSTLKIQPAKLEDSAVYLCASSFLTSGRAGANVLTFGAGSRLTVL.

In this sample, this clonotype turned up many times. This chain connects TRBV11-2 to TRBJ1-2; TRBD1 agrees at 7 bases. Germline values: CDR1 SGHAT, CDR2 FQNNGV. Trimming removed 5 bases from V and 2 bases from J; junction bases left unmatched: 8. The CDR3 extends over 15 amino acids. The CDR3 DNA reads TGTGCCAGCAGCCCCTTTGGCAGGGGGAACTATGGCTACACCTTC. As protein: CASSPFGRGNYGYTF.

The rearrangement joins TRBV5-5 to TRBJ2-1; D uncertain. The V gene's germline CDR1 is SGHKS and CDR2 YYEKEE (reference sequence). This CDR3 has 14 amino acids. Trimming stripped 2 bases from V and 0 bases from J, with 6 bases between. The CDR3 sequence: CASSFQSSYNEQFF. In DNA, the CDR3 is TGTGCCAGCAGCTTTCAAAGCTCCTACAATGAGCAGTTCTTC. Variable domain in full (rest from reference TRBV5-5 and TRBJ2-1): DAGVTQSPTHLIKTRGQQVTLRCSPISGHKSVSWYQQVLGQGPQFIFQYYEKEERGRGNFPDRFSARQFPNYSSELNVNALLLGDSALYLCASSFQSSYNEQFFGPGTRLTVL.

The chain couples TRBV20-1 to TRBJ2-1; D is unclear. The CDR3 loop spans 13 amino acids. Deletions cut 0 bases from V and 8 bases from J, with 11 bases between. CDR1 DFQATT and CDR2 SNEGSKA come from the germline V gene (reference sequence). The CDR3 region has the DNA TGCAGTGCTAGAGATCCCCTGGCGGATGAGCAGTTCTTC. This gives the protein CSARDPLADEQFF.

This clonotype was seen a few times. The V gene is TRBV10-2, the J gene TRBJ2-1; D is perhaps TRBD2 (7 bases). The CDR3 totals 13 residues. Between the trimmed V and J ends, which lost 4 bases and 9 bases, there was a span of 13 bases. Germline CDR1 is WSHSY and CDR2 is SAAADI. This CDR3 is CASSVYREGEQFF. The CDR3 DNA is TGCGCCAGCAGTGTCTACAGGGAGGGTGAGCAGTTCTTC.

This clonotype has ten or more counts. This CDR3 is CASSYPELYYEQYF. As DNA, the CDR3 is TGTGCCAGCAGTTACCCAGAATTATACTACGAGCAGTACTTC. The chain has TRBV6-6 and TRBJ2-7, with no clear D. V dropped 2 bases and J dropped 3 bases, with 11 bases sitting between them. CDR1 and CDR2 from the germline V gene are MNHNY and SVGAGI (reference sequence). The CDR3 has 14 residues.

This clonotype has a handful of counts. The chain employs TRBV4-2 and TRBJ2-1, with 8 bases that match TRBD2. J gave up 10 bases and V 1 base, and 12 bases lay outside the gene matches. Germline-derived CDR1 and CDR2 are LGHNA and YNFKEQ. CDR3 length: 16 residues. CDR3 DNA: TGTGCCAGCAGCCAAGCCCAAAGACGGGAGGGCCAGGAGCAGTTCTTC. Translating gives CASSQAQRREGQEQFF.

This clonotype was observed a handful of times. The chain employs TRBV15 and TRBJ2-6, with D possibly being TRBD1 (6 bases). Germline loops: CDR1 LNHNV, CDR2 YYDKDF (reference sequence). Trimming removed 3 bases from V and 0 bases from J, with 9 bases in between. The CDR3 covers 16 residues. DNA for the CDR3: TGTGCCACCAGCAGTGGACAGATCTCTGGGGCCAACGTCCTGACTTTC. This codes for CATSSGQISGANVLTF.

This clonotype was counted ten times or more. The chain links TRBV25-1 to TRBJ1-5; tentatively, D is TRBD1 (5 bases). V shed 9 bases and J shed 5 bases, with 20 bases lying between them. There are 15 residues in the CDR3. The V gene's germline CDR1 is MGHDK and CDR2 SYGVNS. This chain's CDR3 is CARRYGTGGYQPQHF. In nucleotides, the CDR3 is TGTGCCAGAAGGTATGGGACGGGGGGGTATCAGCCCCAGCATTTT.

This clonotype has only a few counts. The chain carries TRBV20-1 and TRBJ2-4; possible D gene TRBD1, 6 bases. V lost 6 bases, J lost 1 base, and 10 bases lay in between. CDR3 length: 13 amino acids. CDR1 is DFQATT and CDR2 is SNEGSKA in the germline V gene (reference sequence). The CDR3 sequence is CSALGAAKNIQYF. The CDR3 bases are TGCAGTGCCTTGGGGGCGGCCAAAAACATTCAGTACTTC.

The chain combines TRBV6-6 with TRBJ1-2; D not certain. The CDR3 has 16 residues. V lost 2 bases and J 4 bases, leaving 17 bases between the germline ends. The germline gives CDR1 MNHNY, CDR2 SVGAGI (reference sequence). The CDR3 DNA reads as TGTGCCAGCAGTTACGGGGATCCGACCGGCACCTATGGCTACACCTTC. This sequence encodes CASSYGDPTGTYGYTF.

A word on this clonotype: One end of the junction varies from germline; a read error may be responsible. J is TRBJ2-3 and V is TRBV4-2; TRBD2 aligns across 10 bases. CDR3 length: 16 residues. Germline lookup yields CDR1 LGHNA and CDR2 YNFKEQ. The chain's CDR3 is CTSSPKRGGGADTQYF. In nucleotides, the CDR3 is TGTACCAGCAGCCCTAAGCGGGGGGGCGGCGCAGATACGCAGTATTTT.

With regard to this clonotype: A much larger clone sits a single nucleotide away, making a read error possible. The CDR3 nucleotides are TGCAGTGCTAGGGAGGGACTAGCGGACTCCTACGAGCAGTACTTC. Translated: CSAREGLADSYEQYF. This rearrangement joins TRBV20-1 to TRBJ2-7; 11 nucleotides line up with TRBD2. Germline CDR1 reads DFQATT; CDR2 reads SNEGSKA (reference sequence). This CDR3 has 15 amino acids. The V and J ends lost 3 bases and 0 bases, in that order; junction bases with no gene match: 4.

This clonotype appeared many times. The chain joins TRBV18 to TRBJ2-3; tentatively, D is TRBD2 (5 bases). Germline V gene data show CDR1 as KGHSH and CDR2 as LQKENI. This CDR3 is 12 amino acids long. The V end lost 6 bases, the J end lost 5 bases, and 9 bases lay between the germline ends. The CDR3 reads CASSPEGDTQYF. The CDR3 DNA is TGTGCCAGCTCCCCAGAGGGAGATACGCAGTATTTT.

This clonotype has a count of ten or more. The gene calls are TRBV29-1 and TRBJ2-1; 9 bases are shared with TRBD1. Germline V CDR1 and CDR2: SQVTM, ANQGSEA. V shed 6 bases, J shed 4 bases, and the junction held 10 bases outside the gene matches. CDR3 length equals 15 residues. The CDR3 loop is CSVGDRASWYNEQFF. CDR3 DNA: TGCAGCGTCGGGGACAGGGCGTCTTGGTACAATGAGCAGTTCTTC.

The chain has TRBV7-9 and TRBJ2-1; D gene ambiguous. V dropped 5 bases and J dropped 9 bases, with 8 bases sitting between them. The CDR3 spans 11 residues. From germline, CDR1 is SEHNR and CDR2 FQNEAQ (reference sequence). The CDR3: CASSVLGEQFF. CDR3 in DNA: TGTGCCAGCAGCGTCCTGGGTGAGCAGTTCTTC.

J is TRBJ1-1 and V is TRBV29-1; D remains unclear. Germline V gene sequence: CDR1 SQVTM, CDR2 ANQGSEA. Trimming removed 8 bases from V and 1 base from J, with 11 bases in between. The CDR3 has 12 residues. The CDR3 reads CSLREGNTEAFF. The CDR3 coding sequence is TGCAGCCTCCGGGAGGGGAACACTGAAGCTTTCTTT.

The rearrangement uses TRBV19 and TRBJ2-7, with 9 nucleotides matching TRBD1. The CDR3 extends over 15 amino acids. Per the germline V gene, CDR1 is LNHDA and CDR2 is SQIVND (reference sequence). V trimming: 6 bases; J trimming: 6 bases; junction bases outside the gene matches: 12. CDR3: CASRTSGTGISEQYF. In DNA, the CDR3 is TGTGCCAGTAGAACGTCCGGGACAGGGATTTCCGAGCAGTACTTC.

This rearrangement joins TRBV18 to TRBJ2-7; TRBD2 might be the D (7 bases). CDR1 and CDR2 (germline): KGHSH, LQKENI. The V end was cut by 2 bases, the J end by 4 bases, with 15 bases between. The CDR3 sequence is 15 residues long. CDR3 protein: CASSPTGGASYEQYF. The CDR3 nucleotides are TGTGCCAGCTCACCAACTGGGGGGGCGTCGTACGAGCAGTACTTC.

This clonotype was seen ten or more times. The chain recombines TRBV12-3 or TRBV12-4 with TRBJ2-2; D possibly matches TRBD1 or TRBD2 (5 bases each). CDR3 length: 13 amino acids. Trimming stripped 6 bases from V and 4 bases from J, with 9 bases between. In DNA, the CDR3 is TGTGCCAGCAGACAAGGGACCACCGGGGAGCTGTTTTTT. Encoded protein: CASRQGTTGELFF.

This clonotype was seen many times. The chain employs TRBV27 and TRBJ1-6; tentative D call: TRBD1 (5 bases). V dropped 4 bases and J dropped 0 bases, with 13 bases sitting between them. Germline V lookup: CDR1 MNHEY, CDR2 SMNVEV (reference sequence). The CDR3 sequence is 17 residues long. The CDR3 sequence: CASSSNRRSSYNSPLHF. In DNA form, the CDR3 reads TGTGCCAGCAGTTCTAACAGGCGTAGCTCCTATAATTCACCCCTCCACTTT.

This clonotype was observed many times. The genes are TRBV18 and TRBJ2-7; TRBD1 might be the D (5 bases). The CDR3 contains 13 residues. V lost 3 bases, J lost 6 bases, and 12 bases lay in between. Germline V lookup: CDR1 KGHSH, CDR2 LQKENI. The CDR3 DNA sequence: TGTGCCAGCTCACCCTCCCTCAGGGTCGAGCAGTACTTC. Translating gives CASSPSLRVEQYF.

This clonotype was observed at least ten times. The CDR3 bases are TGTGCCAGCAGCCCGACAGGGATAAGCAATCAGCCCCAGCATTTT. Translation gives CASSPTGISNQPQHF. The V and J genes are TRBV27 and TRBJ1-5; 7 nucleotides line up with TRBD1. The CDR3 is made up of 15 amino acids. The V gene end was trimmed by 6 bases and the J gene end by 1 base; junction bases not matched to a gene: 6. Germline-derived CDR1 and CDR2 are MNHEY and SMNVEV (reference sequence).

This rearrangement joins TRBV12-3 or TRBV12-4 to TRBJ1-2; maybe TRBD1 (5 bases). This CDR3 has 15 amino acids. The ends were cut back, 6 bases at V and 2 bases at J, with 16 bases in the middle. CDR3 sequence reads: CASSPLGVPNYGYTF. The CDR3 nucleotides are TGTGCCAGCAGCCCCTTAGGGGTCCCAAACTATGGCTACACCTTC.

This clonotype was picked up a small number of times. CDR3 region: CASSPARGGPYEQYF. CDR3 DNA: TGTGCCAGCAGCCCGGCAAGGGGCGGCCCCTACGAGCAGTACTTC. J is TRBJ2-7 and V is TRBV6-2 or TRBV6-3; D perhaps matches TRBD1 (5 bases). Trimming cost V 6 bases and J 2 bases, with 17 bases left between them. Germline V gene lookup returns CDR1 MNHEY and CDR2 SVGEGT. The CDR3 extends over 15 amino acids.

This clonotype was counted a few times. V and J are TRBV18 and TRBJ1-6, with TRBD1 matching over 7 bases. This CDR3 has 16 residues. V lost 5 bases, J lost 3 bases, and 7 bases stayed unmatched. The V gene's germline CDR1 is KGHSH and CDR2 LQKENI. CDR3 region: CASSATGDYYNSPLHF. CDR3 DNA sequence: TGTGCCAGCTCAGCCACAGGGGACTACTATAATTCACCCCTCCACTTT.

This clonotype was seen at least ten times. The chain has TRBV11-2 and TRBJ2-7; D might be TRBD2 (5 bases). The CDR3 loop spans 14 amino acids. V shed 5 bases and J shed 7 bases, with 18 bases lying between them. Germline V lookup: CDR1 SGHAT, CDR2 FQNNGV. The CDR3 DNA is TGTGCCAGCAGCCTGAGGGCTATACTACGGGAGCAGTACTTC. It specifies CASSLRAILREQYF.

The rearrangement links TRBV29-1 to TRBJ1-4; tentatively, D is TRBD1 (5 bases). The V end lost 5 bases, the J end lost 8 bases, and 15 bases lay between the germline ends. CDR1 is SQVTM and CDR2 is ANQGSEA in the germline V gene. This CDR3 spans 13 amino acids. CDR3 amino acids: CSVPGQGGEKLFF. In nucleotides, the CDR3 is TGCAGCGTTCCCGGGCAGGGAGGGGAAAAACTGTTTTTT.

This clonotype was picked up a small number of times. The rearrangement links TRBV7-6 to TRBJ2-2; no clear D gene. The CDR3 extends over 14 amino acids. Germline assignment: CDR1 SGHVS and CDR2 FNYEAQ. The V gene lost 0 bases and the J gene lost 5 bases, with 7 bases spanning the gap. CDR3: CASSLAQQTGELFF. In DNA form, the CDR3 reads TGTGCCAGCAGCTTAGCACAGCAAACCGGGGAGCTGTTTTTT.

The table lists this clonotype with many counts. The V and J genes are TRBV6-6 and TRBJ2-2; no reliable D call. Between the trimmed V and J ends, which lost 2 bases and 3 bases, there was a span of 4 bases. There are 13 residues in the CDR3. Germline V gene lookup returns CDR1 MNHNY and CDR2 SVGAGI (reference sequence). CDR3 loop: CASSYRDTGELFF. CDR3 coding DNA: TGTGCCAGCAGTTACAGGGACACCGGGGAGCTGTTTTTT.